The sequence of this TCR beta chain was determined in a study of T cell repertoires in cytomegalovirus infection. At the level of the study: Newly reported HLA-C-restricted and thoroughly characterized HLA-B-restricted CMV epitopes were employed. Matching HLA type, along with CMV infection, was indicated by public TCR beta signatures.

There are a few counts of this clonotype. What it binds is unknown. Per the germline V gene, CDR1 is ENHRY and CDR2 is SYGVKD. The CDR3 sequence is 20 residues long. V lost 0 bases and J 0 bases, leaving 18 bases between the germline ends. TCRdb fed the reads into MiXCR, producing one record per CDR3 protein. There are more than 250,000 distinct CDR3 sequences in the sample; just under 25% occur only once, and 10% to 15% lies in the top ten. Regarding the study as a whole: Across the ex vivo response, the dominant clonotypes were HLA-C-restricted CMV-specific TCR beta clonotypes.

The TCR sequence derives from a human donor in good health (CMV status not recorded). Some clones in this sample may be carry-over from other donors' samples. This sequence joins TRBV10-3 and TRBJ1-6; possibly TRBD1 for D (5 bases). Sequencing used cultured PBMCs, obtained from culture after CMV antigen stimulation. CDR3 sequence: CAISESPAGRFSSYNSPLHF. DNA of the CDR3: TGTGCCATCAGTGAGTCCCCGGCAGGGAGGTTTAGCTCCTATAATTCACCCCTCCACTTT.